Below are 23 T cell receptor beta chains sequenced from a single sample in a study of Ad26.COV2.S vaccination and SARS-CoV-2 variants. This sample's treatment: some 19 received Ad26.COV2.S at low or high dose, single or two shots; about five received placebo; per-sample allocation not given. All samples were drawn on day 63, counting from the first vaccine or placebo injection. Only in-frame clones appear in the TCRdb table, and some are missing; sequencing was by immunoSEQ multiplex PCR. The table has about 450,000 clones, approximately 89% seen once. The starting material was peripheral blood, obtained in a trial of Ad26.COV2.S vaccine versus placebo. All receptors come from a person aged 18-60 years who received the Ad26.COV2.S COVID-19 vaccine or a placebo.

The V gene is TRBV2, the J gene TRBJ1-2; 7 bases are shared with TRBD1. CDR1 is SNHLY and CDR2 is FYNNEI in the germline V gene. Trimming at V came to 4 bases and at J to 6 bases, leaving 8 bases not matched to a gene. The CDR3 runs 14 residues. The CDR3 DNA reads TGTGCCAGCAGTGCCCAACAGGGGCAGGATGGCTACACCTTC. Protein sequence: CASSAQQGQDGYTF.

The chain joins TRBV18 to TRBJ1-2; 7 bases are shared with TRBD1. Germline V gene lookup returns CDR1 KGHSH and CDR2 LQKENI. V shed 1 base and J 5 bases; nucleotides not matched to a gene: 10. This CDR3 contains 16 residues. Written as DNA, the CDR3 is TGTGCCAGCTCACCACAAGAGGGGGCGACCATTTATGGCTACACCTTC. Encoded protein: CASSPQEGATIYGYTF. Based on the CDR3 plus reference TRBV18 and TRBJ1-2, the full variable domain is NAGVMQNPRHLVRRRGQEARLRCSPMKGHSHVYWYRQLPEEGLKFMVYLQKENIIDESGMPKERFSAEFPKEGPSILRIQQVVRGDSAAYFCASSPQEGATIYGYTFGSGTRLTVV.

This chain connects TRBV5-1 to TRBJ2-7; 7 nucleotides agree with TRBD1. CDR3 length: 13 residues. The germline CDR1 and CDR2 sequences are SGHRS and YFSETQ. V gave up 0 bases and J gave up 9 bases; unmatched junction bases: 6. The CDR3 DNA follows: TGCGCCAGCAGCTTGGAGACAGGGAATTGGCAGTACTTC. Its protein is CASSLETGNWQYF.

This clone was found once. The rearrangement joins TRBV6-6 to TRBJ1-3; D remains unclear. Germline V gene data show CDR1 as MNHNY and CDR2 as SVGAGI (reference sequence). The V and J ends lost 6 bases and 4 bases respectively, with 4 bases between them. The CDR3 is 11 amino acids. DNA for the CDR3: TGTGCCAGCAGAGAGGGAAACACCATATATTTT. Residues: CASREGNTIYF.

The chain joins TRBV4-1 to TRBJ1-1, with unresolved D. CDR3 length: 14 residues. The ends were cut back, 2 bases at V and 4 bases at J, with 11 bases in the middle. CDR1 is MGHRA and CDR2 is YSYEKL in the germline V gene. CDR3 region: CASSQIYGPTEAFF. The CDR3, as DNA: TGCGCCAGCAGCCAAATTTACGGGCCCACTGAAGCTTTCTTT.

The chain uses TRBV4-2 and TRBJ2-3; weak D call: TRBD2 (5 bases). Germline-derived CDR1 and CDR2 are LGHNA and YNFKEQ. The CDR3 length is 15 residues. The V end lost 5 bases, the J end lost 2 bases, and 14 bases lay between the germline ends. For the CDR3, the DNA is TGTGCCAGCAGCGGTAGAGGGTGGCACACAGATACGCAGTATTTT. As protein: CASSGRGWHTDTQYF.

The chain recombines TRBV7-2 with TRBJ2-5; no clear D gene. Germline CDR1 SGHTA, CDR2 FQGNSA. The V end lost 7 bases, the J end lost 5 bases, and 17 bases lay between the germline ends. The CDR3 is made up of 14 amino acids. CDR3 residues: CASTPGGPRETQYF. In DNA, the CDR3 is TGTGCCAGCACCCCCGGCGGCCCGAGGGAGACCCAGTACTTC.

The chain is built from TRBV5-1 and TRBJ1-1; D possibly corresponds to TRBD1 (5 bases). V was pared by 4 bases and J by 5 bases, with 9 bases between. Germline V gene data show CDR1 as SGHRS and CDR2 as YFSETQ. The CDR3 is 12 residues long. The CDR3 DNA is TGCGCCAGCAGCGGCGGGGGGACTGAAGCTTTCTTT. Residues: CASSGGGTEAFF.

The genes are TRBV27 and TRBJ2-1; D may be TRBD2 (5 bases). The CDR3 consists of 15 residues. V lost 5 bases, J lost 8 bases, and 19 bases lay in between. Germline CDR1 is MNHEY and CDR2 is SMNVEV (reference sequence). As DNA, the CDR3 is TGTGCCAGCAGTCCCCCTAGCCGGGGTATCGATGAGCAGTTCTTC. Amino acids: CASSPPSRGIDEQFF.

The rearrangement joins TRBV6-5 to TRBJ1-3, with D tentatively TRBD1 (5 bases). V dropped 2 bases and J dropped 3 bases, with 11 bases sitting between them. Germline-derived CDR1 and CDR2 are MNHEY and SVGAGI. This CDR3 has 15 residues. The CDR3 DNA reads TGTGCCAGCAGTTACAGGGGTGTTTTTGGAAACACCATATATTTT. Translation: CASSYRGVFGNTIYF.

V and J are TRBV19 and TRBJ1-3; possible D gene TRBD1, 5 bases. Germline V lookup: CDR1 LNHDA, CDR2 SQIVND (reference sequence). CDR3 size: 14 residues. With 6 bases removed from V and 0 bases from J, the gap between germline ends came to 9 bases. The DNA for the CDR3 is TGTGCCAGTAGACAGGTTGCCTCTGGAAACACCATATATTTT. Translation gives CASRQVASGNTIYF. Combining the CDR3 with reference TRBV19 and TRBJ1-3 gives the whole variable domain DGGITQSPKYLFRKEGQNVTLSCEQNLNHDAMYWYRQDPGQGLRLIYYSQIVNDFQKGDIAEGYSVSREKKESFPLTVTSAQKNPTAFYLCASRQVASGNTIYFGEGSWLTVV.

The chain joins TRBV7-3 to TRBJ2-2; D uncertain. This CDR3 has 12 amino acids. From germline, CDR1 is SGHTA and CDR2 FQGTGA. Trimming pared 2 bases from V and 6 bases from J, leaving 4 bases between. In nucleotides, the CDR3 is TGTGCCAGCAGCTTATCATCCGGGGAGCTGTTTTTT. The encoded protein is CASSLSSGELFF.

This clone was observed once. The chain joins TRBV27 to TRBJ1-1, with D tentatively TRBD1 (6 bases). Trimming shortened V by 5 bases and J by 1 base, and 17 bases separated the two germline ends. CDR1 and CDR2 (germline): MNHEY, SMNVEV (reference sequence). This CDR3 is built from 16 residues. In DNA, the CDR3 is TGTGCCAGCAGTCCTACTCGGACAGCGAGGAACACTGAAGCTTTCTTT. Translation: CASSPTRTARNTEAFF.

V is TRBV7-9 and J is TRBJ2-3; D is uncertain. Germline V gene data show CDR1 as SEHNR and CDR2 as FQNEAQ (reference sequence). The CDR3 spans 16 residues. Trimming removed 7 bases at V and 0 bases at J, with 17 bases between. CDR3 nucleotide sequence: TGTGCCAGCACCCTAGGCCGCCCTATGAGCACAGATACGCAGTATTTT. This gives the protein CASTLGRPMSTDTQYF.

The chain links TRBV5-8 to TRBJ2-7; unclear D gene. Per germline, CDR1 SGHTS and CDR2 YDEGEE. This CDR3 spans 14 amino acids. The germline V and J ends were trimmed by 4 bases and 2 bases, with 13 bases remaining between them. The CDR3 DNA follows: TGTGCCAGCAGCCCCAGGACCCTGCCCTACGAGCAGTACGTC. This encodes CASSPRTLPYEQYV.

The chain combines TRBV27 with TRBJ1-5; D remains unclear. Trimming took 6 bases from V and 0 from J, leaving 9 bases between them. Germline assignment: CDR1 MNHEY and CDR2 SMNVEV (reference sequence). The CDR3 sequence is 14 residues long. The chain's CDR3 is CASSLKASNQPQHF. CDR3 DNA: TGTGCCAGCAGCCTAAAGGCTAGCAATCAGCCCCAGCATTTT.

This clone was found a few times. The V gene is TRBV6-5, the J gene TRBJ2-2; TRBD2 might be the D (5 bases). The CDR3 has 14 amino acids. Germline-derived CDR1 and CDR2 are MNHEY and SVGAGI. V lost 10 bases and J 7 bases, leaving 19 bases between the germline ends. The CDR3 DNA reads as TGTGCCACCTGCCGGGGTGGGCTCGGCGGGGAGCTGTTTTTT. This translates into CATCRGGLGGELFF.

There are a few counts of this clone. The genes are TRBV7-2 and TRBJ2-5, with a tentative D call TRBD1 (6 bases). The CDR3 runs 14 residues. Trimming shortened V by 4 bases and J by 3 bases, and 12 bases separated the two germline ends. CDR1 and CDR2 (germline): SGHTA, FQGNSA. CDR3 in DNA: TGTGCCAGCAGCTCCGGGACACTAAAAGAGACCCAGTACTTC. Protein: CASSSGTLKETQYF.

This chain uses TRBV5-6 with TRBJ1-4; D may be TRBD1 (6 bases). Germline V lookup: CDR1 SGHDT, CDR2 YYEEEE. The CDR3 length is 17 residues. V was pared by 4 bases and J by 0 bases, with 16 bases between. CDR3 nucleotides: TGTGCCAGCAGCCCGAGGACAGATTATGCAACTAATGAAAAACTGTTTTTT. It yields the protein CASSPRTDYATNEKLFF.

The table lists this clone with a few counts. The chain is built from TRBV5-5 and TRBJ2-7; tentative D call: TRBD2 (5 bases). Germline V gives CDR1 SGHKS, CDR2 YYEKEE (reference sequence). This CDR3 spans 14 amino acids. V was pared by 4 bases and J by 9 bases, with 20 bases between. CDR3 sequence reads: CASSPHHDYGGQYF. Here the CDR3 DNA reads TGTGCCAGCAGCCCACACCATGACTACGGCGGGCAGTACTTC.

This chain links TRBV29-1 with TRBJ2-1; 13 bases line up with TRBD2. In germline, CDR1 is SQVTM, CDR2 ANQGSEA. The ends lost 3 bases at V and 5 bases at J; junction bases unmatched: 10. The CDR3 is 17 residues long. CDR3 nucleotides: TGCAGCGTTGATCCCCAACTAGCGGGAGGGCCCCACAATGAGCAGTTCTTC. It codes for CSVDPQLAGGPHNEQFF.

This chain connects TRBV5-4 to TRBJ2-5, with 8 bases lining up with TRBD1. The CDR3 runs 15 residues. Germline CDR1 reads SGHNT; CDR2 reads YYREEE (reference sequence). Trimming took 6 bases from V and 4 from J; bases not matched to a gene: 11. CDR3 in amino acids: CASNWGQENLETQYF. DNA for the CDR3: TGTGCCAGCAACTGGGGACAGGAAAATTTAGAGACCCAGTACTTC.

This clone was detected only once. The chain is built from TRBV7-8 and TRBJ1-1, with D uncertain. V was trimmed by 6 bases and J by 9 bases, leaving 14 bases between them. The CDR3 length is 12 residues. CDR1 SGHVS and CDR2 FQNEAQ come from the germline V gene. The CDR3 coding sequence is TGTGCCAGCAGTCTACCCGAGCAGAAAGCTTTCTTT. Translated, it gives CASSLPEQKAFF.